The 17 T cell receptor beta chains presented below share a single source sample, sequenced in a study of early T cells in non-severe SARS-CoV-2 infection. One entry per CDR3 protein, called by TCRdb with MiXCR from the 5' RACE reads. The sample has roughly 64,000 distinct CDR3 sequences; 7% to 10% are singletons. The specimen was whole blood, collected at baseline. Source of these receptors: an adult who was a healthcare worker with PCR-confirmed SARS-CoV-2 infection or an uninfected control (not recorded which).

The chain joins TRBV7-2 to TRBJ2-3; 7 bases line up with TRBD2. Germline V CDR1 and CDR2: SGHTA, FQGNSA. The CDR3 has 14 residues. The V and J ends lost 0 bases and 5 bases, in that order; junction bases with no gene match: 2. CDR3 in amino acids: CASSLAGGLDTQYF. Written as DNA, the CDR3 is TGTGCCAGCAGCTTAGCGGGAGGGTTAGATACGCAGTATTTT.

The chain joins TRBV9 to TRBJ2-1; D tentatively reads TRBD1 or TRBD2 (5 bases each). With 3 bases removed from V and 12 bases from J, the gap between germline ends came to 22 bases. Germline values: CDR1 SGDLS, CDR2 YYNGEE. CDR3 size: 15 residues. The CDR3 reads CASSAPGTTTGWQFF. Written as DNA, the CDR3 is TGTGCCAGCAGCGCTCCTGGGACCACAACGGGATGGCAGTTCTTC.

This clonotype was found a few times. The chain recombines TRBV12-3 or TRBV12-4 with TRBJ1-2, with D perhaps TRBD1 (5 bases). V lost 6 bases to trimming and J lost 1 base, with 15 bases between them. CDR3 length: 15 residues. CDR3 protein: CASSPDSRLNYGYTF. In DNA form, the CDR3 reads TGTGCCAGCAGCCCTGACAGCCGCCTTAACTATGGCTACACCTTC.

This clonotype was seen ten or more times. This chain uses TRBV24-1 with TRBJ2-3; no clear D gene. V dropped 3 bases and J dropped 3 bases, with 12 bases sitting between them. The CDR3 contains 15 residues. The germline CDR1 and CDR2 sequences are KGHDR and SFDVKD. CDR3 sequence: CATSDPSGPTDTQYF. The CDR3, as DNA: TGTGCCACCAGTGATCCCTCTGGGCCTACAGATACGCAGTATTTT.

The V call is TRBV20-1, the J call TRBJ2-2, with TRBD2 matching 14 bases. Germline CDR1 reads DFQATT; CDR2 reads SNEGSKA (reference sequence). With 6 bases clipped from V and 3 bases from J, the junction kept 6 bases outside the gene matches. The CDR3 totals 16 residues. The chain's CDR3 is CSAGTSGSSYTGELFF. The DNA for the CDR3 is TGCAGTGCCGGGACTAGCGGGAGTTCGTACACCGGGGAGCTGTTTTTT.

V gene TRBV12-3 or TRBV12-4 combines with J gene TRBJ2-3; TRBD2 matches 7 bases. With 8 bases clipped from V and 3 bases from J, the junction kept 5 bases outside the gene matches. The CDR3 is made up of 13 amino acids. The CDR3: CASAREGTDTQYF. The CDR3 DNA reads TGTGCCAGCGCGAGGGAGGGAACAGATACGCAGTATTTT.

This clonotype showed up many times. The CDR3 sequence is CASSWGPRNTQYF. CDR3 in DNA: TGTGCCAGCAGTTGGGGACCACGGAATACGCAGTATTTT. The rearrangement links TRBV6-2 or TRBV6-3 to TRBJ2-3; D may be TRBD1 or TRBD2 (5 bases each). This CDR3 has 13 residues. V lost 4 bases and J 7 bases, leaving 12 bases between the germline ends. Germline-derived CDR1 and CDR2 are MNHEY and SVGEGT.

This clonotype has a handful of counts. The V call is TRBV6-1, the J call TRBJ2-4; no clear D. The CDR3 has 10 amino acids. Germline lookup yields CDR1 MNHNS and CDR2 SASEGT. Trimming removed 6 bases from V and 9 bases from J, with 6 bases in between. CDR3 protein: CASSVGIQYF. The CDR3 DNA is TGTGCCAGCAGCGTCGGCATTCAGTACTTC.

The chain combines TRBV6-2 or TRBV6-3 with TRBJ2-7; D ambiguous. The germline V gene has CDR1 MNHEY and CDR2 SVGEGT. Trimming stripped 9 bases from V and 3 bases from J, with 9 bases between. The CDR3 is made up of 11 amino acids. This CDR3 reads CASGGIYEQYF. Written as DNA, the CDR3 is TGTGCCAGTGGTGGTATCTACGAGCAGTACTTC.

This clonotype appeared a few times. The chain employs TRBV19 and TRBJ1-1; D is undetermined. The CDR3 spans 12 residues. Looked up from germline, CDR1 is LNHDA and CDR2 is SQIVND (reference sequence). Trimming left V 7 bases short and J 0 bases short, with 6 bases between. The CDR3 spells CASTNMNTEAFF. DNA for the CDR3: TGTGCCAGTACCAACATGAACACTGAAGCTTTCTTT. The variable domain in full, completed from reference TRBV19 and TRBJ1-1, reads DGGITQSPKYLFRKEGQNVTLSCEQNLNHDAMYWYRQDPGQGLRLIYYSQIVNDFQKGDIAEGYSVSREKKESFPLTVTSAQKNPTAFYLCASTNMNTEAFFGQGTRLTVV.

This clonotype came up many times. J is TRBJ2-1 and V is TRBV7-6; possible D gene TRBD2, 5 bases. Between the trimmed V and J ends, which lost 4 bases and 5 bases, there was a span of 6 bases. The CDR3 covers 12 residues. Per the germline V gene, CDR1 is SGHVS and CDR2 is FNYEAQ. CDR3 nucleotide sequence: TGTGCCAGCAGCTCGCGGGACAATGAGCAGTTCTTC. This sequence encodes CASSSRDNEQFF.

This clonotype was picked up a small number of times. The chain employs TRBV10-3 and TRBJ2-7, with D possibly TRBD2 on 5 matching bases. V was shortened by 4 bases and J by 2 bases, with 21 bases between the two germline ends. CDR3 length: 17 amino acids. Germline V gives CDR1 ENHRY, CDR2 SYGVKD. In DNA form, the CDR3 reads TGTGCCATCAGTGCGGCGAGGGCTCGAGCTAACCCCTACGAGCAGTACTTC. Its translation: CAISAARARANPYEQYF.

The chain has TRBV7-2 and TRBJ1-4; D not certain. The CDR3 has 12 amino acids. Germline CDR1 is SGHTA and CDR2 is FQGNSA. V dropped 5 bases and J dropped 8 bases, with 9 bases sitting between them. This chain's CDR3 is CASSSYEEKLFF. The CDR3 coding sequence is TGTGCCAGCAGCAGTTATGAGGAAAAACTGTTTTTT.

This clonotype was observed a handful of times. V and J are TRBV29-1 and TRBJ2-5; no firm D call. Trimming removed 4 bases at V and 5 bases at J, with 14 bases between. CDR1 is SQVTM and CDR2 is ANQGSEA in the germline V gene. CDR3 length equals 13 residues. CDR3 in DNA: TGCAGCGTTGCCCCAGGAGTGGAGGAGACCCAGTACTTC. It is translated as CSVAPGVEETQYF.

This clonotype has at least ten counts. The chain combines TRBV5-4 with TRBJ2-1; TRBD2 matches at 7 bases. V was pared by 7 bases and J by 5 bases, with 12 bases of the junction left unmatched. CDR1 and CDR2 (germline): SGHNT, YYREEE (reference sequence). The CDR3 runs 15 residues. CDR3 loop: CASGLGAGPNNEQFF. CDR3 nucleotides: TGTGCCAGCGGCCTAGGAGCGGGACCGAACAATGAGCAGTTCTTC.

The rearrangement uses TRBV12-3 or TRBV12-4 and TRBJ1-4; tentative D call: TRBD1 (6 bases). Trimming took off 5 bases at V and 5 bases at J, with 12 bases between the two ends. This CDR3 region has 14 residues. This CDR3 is CASSPGGRNEKLFF. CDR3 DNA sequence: TGTGCCAGCAGTCCCGGGGGGCGGAATGAAAAACTGTTTTTT.

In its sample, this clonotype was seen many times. CDR3: CASSLWGRGNEKLFF. CDR3 coding DNA: TGTGCCAGCAGCTTATGGGGCAGGGGGAATGAAAAACTGTTTTTT. The chain joins TRBV7-9 to TRBJ1-4, with 7 positions matching TRBD1. Germline V gene lookup returns CDR1 SEHNR and CDR2 FQNEAQ (reference sequence). V dropped 2 bases and J dropped 5; count of bases not matched to a gene: 5. The CDR3 has 15 amino acids. The full variable domain, with the rest looked up from reference TRBV7-9 and TRBJ1-4, is DTGVSQNPRHKITKRGQNVTFRCDPISEHNRLYWYRQTLGQGPEFLTYFQNEAQLEKSRLLSDRFSAERPKGSFSTLEIQRTEQGDSAMYLCASSLWGRGNEKLFFGSGTQLSVL.